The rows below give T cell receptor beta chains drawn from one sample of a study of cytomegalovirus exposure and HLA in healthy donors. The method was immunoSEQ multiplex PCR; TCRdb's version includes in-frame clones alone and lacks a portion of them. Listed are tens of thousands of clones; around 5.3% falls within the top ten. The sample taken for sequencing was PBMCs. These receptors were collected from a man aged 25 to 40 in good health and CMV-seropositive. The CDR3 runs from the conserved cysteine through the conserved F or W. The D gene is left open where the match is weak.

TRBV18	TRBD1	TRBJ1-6	TGTGCCAGTCGGCCCGGGACAGGGAATTCACCCCTCCACTTT	CASRPGTGNSPLHF
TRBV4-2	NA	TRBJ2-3	TGTGCCAGCAGCCAAGAACGTCGCAGCGCAGATACGCAGTATTTT	CASSQERRSADTQYF
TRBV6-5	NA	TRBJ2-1	TGTGCCAGCAGTTACCGGAGCGGCTTTGAGCAGTTCTTC	CASSYRSGFEQFF
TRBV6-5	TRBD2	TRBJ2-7	TGTGCCAGCAGTTACACACGACTAGCGGGGTACTACGAGCAGTACTTC	CASSYTRLAGYYEQYF
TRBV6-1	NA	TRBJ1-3	TGTGCCAGCAGTGAACTCCAGCCAGGGTCTGGAAACACCATATATTTT	CASSELQPGSGNTIYF
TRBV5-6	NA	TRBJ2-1	TGTGCCAGCAGCTTCCCGGCGAGGGACAATGAGCAGTTCTTC	CASSFPARDNEQFF
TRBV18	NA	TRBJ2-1	TGTGCCAGCTCACCTAAAAACCGGGGGAGCTCCTACAATGAGCAGTTCTTC	CASSPKNRGSSYNEQFF
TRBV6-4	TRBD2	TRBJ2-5	TGTGCCAGCAGTGTAAATAGCGGGGACCAAGAGACCCAGTACTTC	CASSVNSGDQETQYF
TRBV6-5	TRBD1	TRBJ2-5	TGTGCCAGCAGCAAGACAGGGCTTCTTGGAGAGACCCAGTACTTC	CASSKTGLLGETQYF
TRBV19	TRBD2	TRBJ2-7	TGTGCCAGTAGTCCTAGACTAGCGGGAGGGAACTACGAGCAGTACTTC	CASSPRLAGGNYEQYF
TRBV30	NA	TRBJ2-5	TGTGCCTGGAGTGTGGCTGAGACCCAGTACTTC	CAWSVAETQYF
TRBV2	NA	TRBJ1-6	TGTGCCAGCAGTGGTGGCAGCGCCTTTGGTTCACCCCTCCACTTT	CASSGGSAFGSPLHF
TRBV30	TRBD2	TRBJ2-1	TGTGCCTACCTACGGACTAGCGGGACGCAGTTCTTC	CAYLRTSGTQFF
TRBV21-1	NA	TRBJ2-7	TGTGCCAGCGGGACCGGGACAGCAGTCTACGAGCAGTACTTC	CASGTGTAVYEQYF
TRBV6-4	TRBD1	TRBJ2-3	TGTGCCAGCAGTGACGGGACAGGGGGCACAGATACGCAGTATTTT	CASSDGTGGTDTQYF
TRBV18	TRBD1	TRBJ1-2	TGTGCCAGCTCGTCCGGGACAGGGGATGCCTATGGCTACACCTTC	CASSSGTGDAYGYTF
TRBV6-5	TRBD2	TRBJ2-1	TGTGCCAGCAGTTACACGGGACTAGCGGGCGACAATGAGCAGTTCTTC	CASSYTGLAGDNEQFF
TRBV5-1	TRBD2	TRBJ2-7	TGCGCCAGCAGCTACGGACTAGCGGGGCTAAAACGGAACGAGCAGTACTTC	CASSYGLAGLKRNEQYF
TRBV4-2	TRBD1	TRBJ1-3	TGTGCCAGCAGCCAAGAAGGGCCCCGAGGGGACAGGGGTTTCTCTGGAAACACCATATATTTT	CASSQEGPRGDRGFSGNTIYF
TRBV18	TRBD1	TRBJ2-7	TGTGCCAGTCGACAGGGGGCGAGCTCCTACGAGCAGTACTTC	CASRQGASSYEQYF
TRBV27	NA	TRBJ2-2	TGTGCCAGCAGTTTATCGCCAACAAACACCGGGGAGCTGTTTTTT	CASSLSPTNTGELFF
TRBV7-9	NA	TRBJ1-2	TGTGCCAGCAAGGACACCAACACCAACTATGGCTACACCTTC	CASKDTNTNYGYTF
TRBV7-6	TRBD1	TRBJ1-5	TGTGCCAGCAGCCGGGACAGGGATCAGCCCCAGCATTTT	CASSRDRDQPQHF
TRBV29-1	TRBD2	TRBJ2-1	TGCAGCGTTGAAGGGGGGACTAGCGCATACAATGAGCAGTTCTTC	CSVEGGTSAYNEQFF
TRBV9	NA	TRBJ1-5	TGTGCCAGCAGCGTAGGTGGACAAAGCAATCAGCCCCAGCATTTT	CASSVGGQSNQPQHF
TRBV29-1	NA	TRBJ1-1	TGCAGCGTTGAACGGTCAAGCACTGAAGCTTTCTTT	CSVERSSTEAFF